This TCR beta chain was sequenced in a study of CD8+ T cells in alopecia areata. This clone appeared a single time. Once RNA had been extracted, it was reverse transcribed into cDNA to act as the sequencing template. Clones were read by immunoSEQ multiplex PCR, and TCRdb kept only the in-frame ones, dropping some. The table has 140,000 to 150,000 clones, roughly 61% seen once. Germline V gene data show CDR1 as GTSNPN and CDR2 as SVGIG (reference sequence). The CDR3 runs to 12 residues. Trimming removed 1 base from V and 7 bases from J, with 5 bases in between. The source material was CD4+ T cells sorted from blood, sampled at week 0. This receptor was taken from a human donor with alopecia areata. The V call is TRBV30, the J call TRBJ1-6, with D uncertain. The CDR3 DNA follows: TGTGCCTGGAGTGACACCAATTCACCCCTCCACTTT. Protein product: CAWSDTNSPLHF.